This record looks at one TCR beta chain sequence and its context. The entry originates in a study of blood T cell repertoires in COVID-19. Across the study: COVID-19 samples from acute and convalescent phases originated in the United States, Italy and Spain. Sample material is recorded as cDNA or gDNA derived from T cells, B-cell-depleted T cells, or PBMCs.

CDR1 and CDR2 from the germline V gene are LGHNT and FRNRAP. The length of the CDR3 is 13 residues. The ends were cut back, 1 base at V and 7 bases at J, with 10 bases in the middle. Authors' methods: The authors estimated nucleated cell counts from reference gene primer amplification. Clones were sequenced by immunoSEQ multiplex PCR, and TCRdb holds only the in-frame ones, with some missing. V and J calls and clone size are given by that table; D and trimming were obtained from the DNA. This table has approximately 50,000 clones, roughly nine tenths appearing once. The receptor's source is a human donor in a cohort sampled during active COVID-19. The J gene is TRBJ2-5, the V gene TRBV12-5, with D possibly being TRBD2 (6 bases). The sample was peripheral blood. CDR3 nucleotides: TGTGCTAGTGGTTTGGGGGGACTTGGGACCCAGTACTTC. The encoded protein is CASGLGGLGTQYF.